This paragraph reports one TCR beta chain. Its antigen is as yet unknown. V trimming: 3 bases; J trimming: 4 bases; junction bases outside the gene matches: 2. The CDR3 has 13 amino acids. Per germline, CDR1 GTSNPN and CDR2 SVGIG (reference sequence). Noted treatment: roughly 18 received Ad26.COV2.S at low or high dose, single or two shots; roughly five received placebo; per-sample allocation not given. Sampling was performed 63 days after the first vaccine or placebo injection. An Ad26 vector carrying the Wuhan-strain SARS-CoV-2 spike served as the vaccine. This entry comes from a study of Ad26.COV2.S vaccination and SARS-CoV-2 variants. The study's findings and limits: After vaccination, reports described spike-specific CD8+ and CD4+ T cell responses as showing substantial breadth.

The protocol was immunoSEQ multiplex PCR, while the TCRdb copy is restricted to in-frame clones and leaves out a portion. This table holds roughly 410,000 clones, 83% found once. The sequencing here drew on peripheral blood, taken in a trial of Ad26.COV2.S vaccine versus placebo. This clonotype originated in a person between 18 and 60 years old who received the Ad26.COV2.S COVID-19 vaccine or a placebo. The chain couples TRBV30 to TRBJ2-2, with 7 bases matching TRBD2. The CDR3 DNA follows: TGTGCCTGGAGGCGGGGGTTCACCGGGGAGCTGTTTTTT. Its protein product is CAWRRGFTGELFF.